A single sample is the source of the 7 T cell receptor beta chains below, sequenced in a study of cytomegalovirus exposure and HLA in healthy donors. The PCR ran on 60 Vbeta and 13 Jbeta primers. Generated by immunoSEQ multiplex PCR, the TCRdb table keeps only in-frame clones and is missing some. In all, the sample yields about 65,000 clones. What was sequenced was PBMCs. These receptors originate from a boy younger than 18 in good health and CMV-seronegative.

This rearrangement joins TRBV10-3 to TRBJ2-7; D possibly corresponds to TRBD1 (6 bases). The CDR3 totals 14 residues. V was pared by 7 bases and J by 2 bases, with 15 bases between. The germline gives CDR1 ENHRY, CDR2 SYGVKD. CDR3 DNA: TGTGCCATCACCAGGGGCGGTAAGGCCTACGAGCAGTACTTC. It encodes CAITRGGKAYEQYF.

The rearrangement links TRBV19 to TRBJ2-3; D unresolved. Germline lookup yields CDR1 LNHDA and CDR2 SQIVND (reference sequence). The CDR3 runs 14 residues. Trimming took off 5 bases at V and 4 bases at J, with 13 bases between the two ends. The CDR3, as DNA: TGTGCCAGTAGTCCCCAGGTCGGTGCAGATACGCAGTATTTT. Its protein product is CASSPQVGADTQYF. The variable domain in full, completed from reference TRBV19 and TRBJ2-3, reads DGGITQSPKYLFRKEGQNVTLSCEQNLNHDAMYWYRQDPGQGLRLIYYSQIVNDFQKGDIAEGYSVSREKKESFPLTVTSAQKNPTAFYLCASSPQVGADTQYFGPGTRLTVL.

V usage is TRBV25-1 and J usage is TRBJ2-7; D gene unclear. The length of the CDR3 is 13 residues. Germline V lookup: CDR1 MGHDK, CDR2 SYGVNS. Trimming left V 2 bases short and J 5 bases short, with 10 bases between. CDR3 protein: CASSEDTSHEQYF. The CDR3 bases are TGTGCCAGCAGTGAAGACACCTCGCACGAGCAGTACTTC.

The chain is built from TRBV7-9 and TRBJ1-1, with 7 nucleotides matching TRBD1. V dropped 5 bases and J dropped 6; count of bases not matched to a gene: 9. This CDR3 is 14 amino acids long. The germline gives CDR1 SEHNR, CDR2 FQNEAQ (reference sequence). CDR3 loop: CASSTDRVFPEAFF. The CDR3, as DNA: TGTGCCAGCAGCACAGACAGGGTCTTCCCTGAAGCTTTCTTT.

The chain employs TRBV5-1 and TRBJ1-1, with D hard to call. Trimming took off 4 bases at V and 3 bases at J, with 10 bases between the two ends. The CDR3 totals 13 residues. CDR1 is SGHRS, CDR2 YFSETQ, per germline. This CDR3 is CASSLRIDTEAFF. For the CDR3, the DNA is TGCGCCAGCAGCCTCCGTATCGACACTGAAGCTTTCTTT.

CDR3 nucleotide sequence: TGTGCCAGCAGCTTAGTCAGCGGGATCTACAATGAGCAGTTCTTC. Amino acid sequence: CASSLVSGIYNEQFF. The chain couples TRBV7-2 to TRBJ2-1; 7 bases map to TRBD2. Per germline, CDR1 SGHTA and CDR2 FQGNSA. V lost 1 base to trimming and J lost 3 bases; unmatched junction nucleotides: 3. This CDR3 has 15 amino acids. Based on the CDR3 plus reference TRBV7-2 and TRBJ2-1, the full variable domain is GAGVSQSPSNKVTEKGKDVELRCDPISGHTALYWYRQSLGQGLEFLIYFQGNSAPDKSGLPSDRFSAERTGGSVSTLTIQRTQQEDSAVYLCASSLVSGIYNEQFFGPGTRLTVL.

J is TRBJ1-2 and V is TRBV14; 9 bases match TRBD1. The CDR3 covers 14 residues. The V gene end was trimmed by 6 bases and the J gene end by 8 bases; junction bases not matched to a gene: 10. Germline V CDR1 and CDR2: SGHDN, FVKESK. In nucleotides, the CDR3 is TGTGCCAGCAGTCCACAGGGGGCATCGGGCGGCTACACCTTC. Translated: CASSPQGASGGYTF. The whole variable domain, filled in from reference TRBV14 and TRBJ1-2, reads EAGVTQFPSHSVIEKGQTVTLRCDPISGHDNLYWYRRVMGKEIKFLLHFVKESKQDESGMPNNRFLAERTGGTYSTLKVQPAELEDSGVYFCASSPQGASGGYTFGSGTRLTVV.